A selection of T cell receptor beta chains follows, all from one sample in a study of blood T cell repertoires in COVID-19. The assay was immunoSEQ multiplex PCR, and TCRdb's table has in-frame clones only and misses some. The sample holds 100,000 to 150,000 clones, around 91% seen once. The source material was peripheral blood. The receptors here all came from a man between 65 and 85 years old with active or convalescent COVID-19. Both conserved end residues are part of each CDR3. Each record gives: D gene, V gene, J gene, clone size, CDR3 DNA, CDR3 protein. A D gene is named only where the DNA matches it firmly. Only some rows state a clone size, as once, few, many or a class for expanded clones.

D gene: TRBD2; V gene: TRBV18; J gene: TRBJ2-3; clone size: -; CDR3 DNA: TGTGCCAGCTCACCATTAAGCGGGACCTCCGATACGCAGTATTTT; CDR3 protein: CASSPLSGTSDTQYF
D gene: TRBD1; V gene: TRBV27; J gene: TRBJ1-2; clone size: -; CDR3 DNA: TGTGCCAGCAGTCAAGGACAGGCATTCTATGGCTACACCTTC; CDR3 protein: CASSQGQAFYGYTF
D gene: -; V gene: TRBV19; J gene: TRBJ2-7; clone size: -; CDR3 DNA: TGTGCCAGTAGTTTCAGGGGTTCCTCCTACGAGCAGTACTTC; CDR3 protein: CASSFRGSSYEQYF
D gene: -; V gene: TRBV3-1/TRBV3-2; J gene: TRBJ2-5; clone size: -; CDR3 DNA: TGTGCCAGCAGCCACCTACTGATCCCCCAAGAGACCCAGTACTTC; CDR3 protein: CASSHLLIPQETQYF
D gene: -; V gene: TRBV4-1; J gene: TRBJ1-3; clone size: -; CDR3 DNA: TGCGCCAGCAGCCAAGGGGACTCGGGGGGGCAAGGAAACACCATATATTTT; CDR3 protein: CASSQGDSGGQGNTIYF
D gene: TRBD1; V gene: TRBV6-5; J gene: TRBJ2-5; clone size: -; CDR3 DNA: TGTGCCAGCAGTTACTTGACAGGGTTGGAGACCCAGTACTTC; CDR3 protein: CASSYLTGLETQYF
D gene: -; V gene: TRBV27; J gene: TRBJ2-3; clone size: -; CDR3 DNA: TGTGCCAGCAGTTCAGGATCTACTACGGGAACGGGCACAGATACGCAGTATTTT; CDR3 protein: CASSSGSTTGTGTDTQYF
D gene: -; V gene: TRBV28; J gene: TRBJ2-3; clone size: -; CDR3 DNA: TGTGCCAGCAGCCCCCAGGGGGAGGGCACAGATACGCAGTATTTT; CDR3 protein: CASSPQGEGTDTQYF
D gene: TRBD2; V gene: TRBV27; J gene: TRBJ2-2; clone size: once; CDR3 DNA: TGTGCCAGCAGCCCCGGTCCGGGGTCGGGAGGGTCCGGGGAGCTGTTTTTT; CDR3 protein: CASSPGPGSGGSGELFF
D gene: TRBD1; V gene: TRBV5-5; J gene: TRBJ1-1; clone size: -; CDR3 DNA: TGTGCCAGCAGCGCTTGGACAGGGATGGGTACTGAAGCTTTCTTT; CDR3 protein: CASSAWTGMGTEAFF
D gene: -; V gene: TRBV4-1; J gene: TRBJ2-6; clone size: -; CDR3 DNA: TGCGCCAGCAGCCTACCGACTGCTGGGGCCAACGTCCTGACTTTC; CDR3 protein: CASSLPTAGANVLTF
D gene: -; V gene: TRBV7-2; J gene: TRBJ2-7; clone size: -; CDR3 DNA: TGTGCCAGCAGCCCCTCTTACGAGCAGTACTTC; CDR3 protein: CASSPSYEQYF
D gene: TRBD2; V gene: TRBV7-9; J gene: TRBJ2-7; clone size: -; CDR3 DNA: TGTGCCAGCAGCCTACGGGAGGAGTCCTACGAGCAGTACTTC; CDR3 protein: CASSLREESYEQYF
D gene: -; V gene: TRBV19; J gene: TRBJ1-1; clone size: -; CDR3 DNA: TGTGCCAGTATTGGAGTGGGGGGTTTTGGCACTGAAGCTTTCTTT; CDR3 protein: CASIGVGGFGTEAFF
D gene: -; V gene: TRBV29-1; J gene: TRBJ1-4; clone size: once; CDR3 DNA: TGCAGCGTTGCCGTTAATGAAAAACTGTTTTTT; CDR3 protein: CSVAVNEKLFF
D gene: TRBD1; V gene: TRBV6-4; J gene: TRBJ1-5; clone size: -; CDR3 DNA: TGTGCCAGCAGTGCCACGAAAGGCGCGGGACAGGGGGTTTGCAATCAGCCCCAGCATTTT; CDR3 protein: CASSATKGAGQGVCNQPQHF
D gene: TRBD2; V gene: TRBV5-1; J gene: TRBJ2-1; clone size: -; CDR3 DNA: TGCGCCAGCAGCCCTACAGGGTACACTAGCGGGAGTCGTAGGTCCTACAATGAGCAGTTCTTC; CDR3 protein: CASSPTGYTSGSRRSYNEQFF
D gene: -; V gene: TRBV6-5; J gene: TRBJ1-5; clone size: -; CDR3 DNA: TGTGCCAGCAGGCGCCGGACAGATAGCAATCAGCCCCAGCATTTT; CDR3 protein: CASRRRTDSNQPQHF
D gene: TRBD1; V gene: TRBV28; J gene: TRBJ2-3; clone size: -; CDR3 DNA: TGTGCCAGCAGGGGGACGGGCAGGGGGCCAGATACGCAGTATTTT; CDR3 protein: CASRGTGRGPDTQYF
D gene: -; V gene: TRBV7-9; J gene: TRBJ1-1; clone size: few; CDR3 DNA: TGTGCCAGCAGCTTAGACAAGGCTTTCTTT; CDR3 protein: CASSLDKAFF
D gene: -; V gene: TRBV19; J gene: TRBJ2-7; clone size: -; CDR3 DNA: TGTGCCAGTAGTATAGAGACTAGCTACGAGCAGTACTTC; CDR3 protein: CASSIETSYEQYF
D gene: TRBD1; V gene: TRBV10-3; J gene: TRBJ1-3; clone size: -; CDR3 DNA: TGTGCCACAGGGGGTACTGGAAACACCATATATTTT; CDR3 protein: CATGGTGNTIYF
D gene: TRBD1; V gene: TRBV25-1; J gene: TRBJ2-2; clone size: -; CDR3 DNA: TGTGCCAGCAGACGCCGGGGACAGGGGGTTTGCACCGGGGAGCTGTTTTTT; CDR3 protein: CASRRRGQGVCTGELFF
D gene: -; V gene: TRBV6-1; J gene: TRBJ2-3; clone size: -; CDR3 DNA: TGTGCCAGCAGTGACACTGTCGCTAGCACAGATACGCAGTATTTT; CDR3 protein: CASSDTVASTDTQYF
D gene: TRBD2; V gene: TRBV27; J gene: TRBJ2-7; clone size: -; CDR3 DNA: TGTGCCAGAGAGAGCGGGAGGGCGGTCTGGGACGAGCAGTACTTC; CDR3 protein: CARESGRAVWDEQYF
D gene: -; V gene: TRBV7-3; J gene: TRBJ1-6; clone size: -; CDR3 DNA: TGTGCCAGCAGCCTCGAGGGGGTAAAATTAGTAGGAACACCCCTCCACTTT; CDR3 protein: CASSLEGVKLVGTPLHF
D gene: TRBD2; V gene: TRBV2; J gene: TRBJ2-3; clone size: -; CDR3 DNA: TGTGCCAGGGGACTATCAGATACGCAGTATTTT; CDR3 protein: CARGLSDTQYF
D gene: -; V gene: TRBV12-1; J gene: TRBJ2-2; clone size: -; CDR3 DNA: TGTGCCAGCACCTCCATGAGCACCGGGGAGCTGTTTTTT; CDR3 protein: CASTSMSTGELFF
D gene: TRBD2; V gene: TRBV9; J gene: TRBJ2-3; clone size: -; CDR3 DNA: TGTGCCAGCAGCGTAGTGTCTAGCGGGAGAAATGGAGTAGATACGCAGTATTTT; CDR3 protein: CASSVVSSGRNGVDTQYF
D gene: TRBD2; V gene: TRBV6-5; J gene: TRBJ2-7; clone size: -; CDR3 DNA: TGTGCCACCCCCGGGAGCGGGAGGGACCTGTACGAGCAGTACTTC; CDR3 protein: CATPGSGRDLYEQYF
D gene: TRBD1; V gene: TRBV18; J gene: TRBJ1-1; clone size: few; CDR3 DNA: TGTGCCAGCTCACCGTCCGGGACAGGGGGCTTTGTCACTGAAGCTTTCTTT; CDR3 protein: CASSPSGTGGFVTEAFF
D gene: -; V gene: TRBV19; J gene: TRBJ2-7; clone size: -; CDR3 DNA: TGTGCCAGTAGTAGAACGTGGGGCCACTACGAGCAGTACTTC; CDR3 protein: CASSRTWGHYEQYF